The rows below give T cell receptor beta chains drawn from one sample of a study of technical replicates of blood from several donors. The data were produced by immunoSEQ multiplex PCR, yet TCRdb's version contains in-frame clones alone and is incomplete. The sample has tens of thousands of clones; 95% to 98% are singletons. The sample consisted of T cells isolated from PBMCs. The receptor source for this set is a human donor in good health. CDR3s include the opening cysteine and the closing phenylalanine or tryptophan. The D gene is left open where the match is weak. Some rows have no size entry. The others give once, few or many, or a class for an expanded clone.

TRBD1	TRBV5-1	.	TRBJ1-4	TGCGCCAGCAGCCCTAAGCCGGGACAGGCGACTTCCGGGGAAAAACTGTTTTTT	CASSPKPGQATSGEKLFF
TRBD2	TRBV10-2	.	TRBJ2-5	TGCGCCAGTGGACTAGCGGGAGAAGAGACCCAGTACTTC	CASGLAGEETQYF
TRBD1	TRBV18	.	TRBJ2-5	TGTGCCAGCTCACCACAATTCGACAGGGGAGAGACCCAGTACTTC	CASSPQFDRGETQYF
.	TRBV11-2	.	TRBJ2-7	TGTGCCAGCAGCTTAGGACAGGACGTCTCCTACGAGCAGTACTTC	CASSLGQDVSYEQYF
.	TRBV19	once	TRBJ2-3	TGTGCCAGTAGGGAACGGGTGGTGGATACGCAGTATTTT	CASRERVVDTQYF
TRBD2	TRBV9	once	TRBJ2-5	TGTGCCAGCAGCCCTCCTCTAGCGGCCCTAGGCAAAGAGACCCAGTACTTC	CASSPPLAALGKETQYF
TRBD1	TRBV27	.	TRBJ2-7	TGTGCCAGCACCACAGTCCGGGACAGGGGCTCCTACGAGCAGTACTTC	CASTTVRDRGSYEQYF
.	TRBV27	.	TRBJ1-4	TGTGCCAGCAGTCCTATGAAAGGGGCAACTAATGAAAAACTGTTTTTT	CASSPMKGATNEKLFF
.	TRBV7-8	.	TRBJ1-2	TGTGCCAGCAGCGACACGATTGACTATGGCTACACCTTC	CASSDTIDYGYTF
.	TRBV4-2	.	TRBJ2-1	TGTGCCAGCAGCCTGACCAGGGATACCAATGAACAGTTCTTC	CASSLTRDTNEQFF
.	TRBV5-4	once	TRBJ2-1	TGTGCCAGCAGCTTGGGAAGGGGCGCCGAGAATGAGCAGTTCTTC	CASSLGRGAENEQFF
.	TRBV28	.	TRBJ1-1	TGTGCCAGCAGTTCACGCGGAGGGTTGGCTTTCTTT	CASSSRGGLAFF
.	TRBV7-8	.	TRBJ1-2	TGTGCCAGCAGCCTAAATCATTTAAGCTATGGCTACACCTTC	CASSLNHLSYGYTF
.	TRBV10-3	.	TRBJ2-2	TGTGCCATCAGTTCGGGTCCCACCGGGGAGCTGTTTTTT	CAISSGPTGELFF
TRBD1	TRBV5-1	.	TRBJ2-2	TGCGCCAGCAGCAGGTACAGGGGTGAGAACACCGGGGAGCTGTTTTTT	CASSRYRGENTGELFF
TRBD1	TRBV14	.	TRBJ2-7	TGTGCCAGCAGCCCCTGGACAGGGGGCGAGCAGTACTTC	CASSPWTGGEQYF
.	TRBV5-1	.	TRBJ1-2	TGCGCCAGCAGCTCATCCGACGGCAGGGTCATCACCTTC	CASSSSDGRVITF
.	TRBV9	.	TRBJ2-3	TGTGCCAGCAGCGCGAGCGGGCAAAGCACAGATACGCAGTATTTT	CASSASGQSTDTQYF
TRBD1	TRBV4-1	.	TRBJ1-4	TGCGCCAGCAGCTCCCGGACAGGCTATCGGAGGGAACTGTTTTTT	CASSSRTGYRRELFF
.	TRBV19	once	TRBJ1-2	TGTGCCAGTAAAATCCGAGGGGGAAGTAACTATGGCTACACCTTC	CASKIRGGSNYGYTF
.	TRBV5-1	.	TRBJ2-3	TGCGCCAGCAGTGATCAGGGAAGGGGAGATACGCAGTATTTT	CASSDQGRGDTQYF
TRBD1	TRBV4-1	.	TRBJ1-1	TGCGCCAGCAGCGAAGGACAGGGACCTAACACTGAAGCTTTCTTT	CASSEGQGPNTEAFF
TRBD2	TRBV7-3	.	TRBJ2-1	TGTGCCAGCAGCCGCCGGGAGGGTGAGCAGTTCTTC	CASSRREGEQFF
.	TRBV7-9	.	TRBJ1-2	TGTGCCAGCAGCTTAGAGGTATGGGGGCGCCCCCATGGCTACACCTTC	CASSLEVWGRPHGYTF
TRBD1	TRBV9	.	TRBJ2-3	TGTGCCAGCAGCGAGACTATTCCGGGGACAGTCACAGATACGCAGTATTTT	CASSETIPGTVTDTQYF
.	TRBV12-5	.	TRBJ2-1	TGTGCTAGTGGTTATGGCAGGGGTATCTACAATGAGCAGTTCTTC	CASGYGRGIYNEQFF
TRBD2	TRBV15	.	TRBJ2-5	TGTGCCACTGGACTAGCGGGAGGACAAGAGACCCAGTACTTC	CATGLAGGQETQYF